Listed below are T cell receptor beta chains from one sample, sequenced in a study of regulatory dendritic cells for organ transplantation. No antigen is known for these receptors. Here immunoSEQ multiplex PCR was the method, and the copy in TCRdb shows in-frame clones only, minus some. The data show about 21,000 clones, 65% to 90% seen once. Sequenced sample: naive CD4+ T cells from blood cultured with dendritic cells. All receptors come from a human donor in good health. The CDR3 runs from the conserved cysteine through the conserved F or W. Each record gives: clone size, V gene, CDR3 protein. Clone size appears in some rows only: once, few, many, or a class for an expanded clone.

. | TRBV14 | CASSPEGGTDTQYF
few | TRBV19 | CASSRFGAGETEAFF
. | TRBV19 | CASSSKRGKVYEQYF
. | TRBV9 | CASSVGQQETQYF
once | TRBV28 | CASSLADTQYF
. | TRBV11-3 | CASSNAGYNEQFF
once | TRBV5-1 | CASSLDDRVIDYTF
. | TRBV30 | CAWRPTGNTEAFF
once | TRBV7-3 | CASSPTSGGGPEQYF
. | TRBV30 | CAWSFSLPGQGNTEAFF
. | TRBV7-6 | CASSSGFQAFF
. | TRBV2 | CASGRQGTNEKLFF